This TCR beta chain appears in the sequencing data of a study of blood T cell repertoires in COVID-19. Turning to the study itself: COVID-19 samples from acute and convalescent phases originated in the United States, Italy and Spain. T cells, B-cell-depleted T cells, or PBMCs provided the cDNA or gDNA that served as material.

In the original processing: Cell counts per sample came from amplifying reference gene primers. Clones were sequenced by immunoSEQ multiplex PCR, and TCRdb holds only the in-frame ones, with some missing. The V and J calls and the clone size are those of that table, but D and trimming were determined from the DNA. The sample records approximately 200,000 clones, 80% being singletons. The CDR3 runs to 16 residues. In germline, CDR1 is MNHEY, CDR2 SMNVEV (reference sequence). The ends lost 4 bases at V and 9 bases at J; junction bases unmatched: 12. The chain is built from TRBV27 and TRBJ2-1, with TRBD2 identical over 10 bases. This TCR came from a woman between 40 and 55 years old with acute COVID-19. Sequencing was performed on PBMCs or T cells enriched from blood (not recorded which). CDR3: CASSSLRGTSEGEQFF. The CDR3 DNA reads as TGTGCCAGCAGTTCCCTGAGGGGGACTAGCGAGGGTGAGCAGTTCTTC.